Presented here are 8 T cell receptor beta chains from one specimen sequenced in a study of control samples from healthy donors and cancer patients. Method: immunoSEQ multiplex PCR; TCRdb's copy keeps in-frame clones and lacks some. Of 85,000 to 90,000 clones in the sample, 85% to 90% were seen once. Sequencing was performed on PBMCs. These receptors all come from a woman between 45 and 60 years old with colorectal cancer.

The chain uses TRBV18 and TRBJ2-3; a weak D match, TRBD1 (6 bases). Germline V gene sequence: CDR1 KGHSH, CDR2 LQKENI. V was cut by 2 bases and J by 6 bases, with 15 bases left in between. The CDR3 has 15 residues. CDR3 region: CASSPVTGTFDTQYF. For the CDR3, the DNA is TGTGCCAGCTCACCAGTAACAGGGACCTTCGATACGCAGTATTTT. Full variable domain (rest looked up from reference TRBV18 and TRBJ2-3): NAGVMQNPRHLVRRRGQEARLRCSPMKGHSHVYWYRQLPEEGLKFMVYLQKENIIDESGMPKERFSAEFPKEGPSILRIQQVVRGDSAAYFCASSPVTGTFDTQYFGPGTRLTVL.

In this sample, this clone turned up once. The chain employs TRBV13 and TRBJ1-4, with D maybe TRBD1 (5 bases). V was trimmed by 2 bases and J by 8 bases, leaving 9 bases between them. The germline CDR1 and CDR2 sequences are PRHDT and FYEKMQ (reference sequence). The CDR3 runs 13 residues. The CDR3 is CASSLRGREKLFF. As DNA, the CDR3 is TGTGCCAGCAGCTTACGGGGGAGGGAAAAACTGTTTTTT.

The CDR3 spells CASSFPGQALQKSGANVLTF. The CDR3 DNA follows: TGTGCCAGCAGTTTTCCGGGACAGGCCCTACAAAAATCTGGGGCCAACGTCCTGACTTTC. V gene TRBV9 combines with J gene TRBJ2-6; TRBD1 matches 8 bases. Per the germline V gene, CDR1 is SGDLS and CDR2 is YYNGEE. J gave up 1 base and V 5 bases, and 17 bases lay outside the gene matches. The CDR3 runs 20 residues.

The J gene is TRBJ2-1, the V gene TRBV5-1; 9 bases line up with TRBD1. The CDR3 sequence is 15 residues long. Germline V lookup: CDR1 SGHRS, CDR2 YFSETQ. Unmatched junction bases numbered 6, after V lost 4 bases and J lost 4 bases. CDR3 residues: CASSTQGAEYNEQFF. The CDR3 coding sequence is TGCGCCAGCAGCACACAGGGGGCCGAATACAATGAGCAGTTCTTC.

This chain connects TRBV30 to TRBJ2-2, with TRBD1 matching over 8 bases. V lost 0 bases, J lost 7 bases, and 10 bases stayed unmatched. From germline, CDR1 is GTSNPN and CDR2 SVGIG (reference sequence). The CDR3 consists of 16 residues. This CDR3 is CAWSVVAGGAGGELFF. The CDR3 DNA is TGTGCCTGGAGTGTAGTGGCAGGGGGCGCGGGCGGGGAGCTGTTTTTT.

The chain carries TRBV5-1 and TRBJ1-1; D possibly corresponds to TRBD1 (5 bases). Trimming took 0 bases from V and 1 from J, leaving 10 bases between them. The CDR3 is 15 amino acids. Germline V gene lookup returns CDR1 SGHRS and CDR2 YFSETQ. DNA for the CDR3: TGCGCCAGCAGCTTGGAGGCGACAGCGAACACTGAAGCTTTCTTT. It encodes CASSLEATANTEAFF.

This sequence joins TRBV29-1 and TRBJ2-1; D unresolved. The V end lost 8 bases, the J end lost 10 bases, and 18 bases lay between the germline ends. The CDR3 is 12 residues long. Germline values: CDR1 SQVTM, CDR2 ANQGSEA. This CDR3 reads CSIPEGKLEQFF. In DNA form, the CDR3 reads TGCAGCATCCCCGAAGGGAAATTGGAGCAGTTCTTC.

The chain is built from TRBV5-4 and TRBJ2-2; D possibly corresponds to TRBD2 (5 bases). The germline V gene has CDR1 SGHNT and CDR2 YYREEE (reference sequence). V lost 2 bases to trimming and J lost 6 bases, with 11 bases between them. The CDR3 is made up of 14 amino acids. The CDR3 spells CASSFGGSPGELFF. The CDR3, as DNA: TGTGCCAGCAGCTTTGGTGGGAGTCCCGGGGAGCTGTTTTTT. Complete variable domain (other parts from reference TRBV5-4 and TRBJ2-2): ETGVTQSPTHLIKTRGQQVTLRCSSQSGHNTVSWYQQALGQGPQFIFQYYREEENGRGNFPPRFSGLQFPNYSSELNVNALELDDSALYLCASSFGGSPGELFFGEGSRLTVL.